The 21 T cell receptor beta chains given below trace back to one sample, sequenced in a study of post-analysis software for immune sequencing data. No antigen is known for these receptors. Study-wide points: Five or six TRBV segments were significantly more frequent in patients than in controls. TRBV5-6, TRBV5-1 and TRBV20-1 were among these segments.

Sequencing libraries made from TCR beta cDNA carried unique molecular identifiers. TCRdb ran MiXCR on the PCR reads and lists one entry per CDR3 protein. The sample records 750,000 to 950,000 distinct CDR3 sequences, about 45% being singletons. Material for sequencing was blood. The receptors were sampled from a girl between 5 and 17 years old with multiple sclerosis.

The table lists this clonotype with a few counts. This chain uses TRBV28 with TRBJ2-7, with TRBD1 identical over 7 bases. The CDR3 totals 18 residues. CDR1 and CDR2 (germline): MDHEN, SYDVKM. V shed 4 bases, J shed 5 bases, and the junction held 20 bases outside the gene matches. This CDR3 is CASSSQPGGAQRAHEQYF. In nucleotides, the CDR3 is TGTGCCAGCAGTTCCCAACCAGGGGGAGCGCAAAGGGCTCACGAGCAGTACTTC.

This clonotype was counted a single time. The V call is TRBV24-1, the J call TRBJ2-1, with 10 nucleotides matching TRBD2. V shed 5 bases and J 4 bases; nucleotides not matched to a gene: 7. CDR3 length equals 16 residues. Germline CDR1 and CDR2: KGHDR and SFDVKD. The CDR3 nucleotides are TGTGCCACCAGTGGGGCTAGCGGGAGTTCTTACAATGAGCAGTTCTTC. Its translation: CATSGASGSSYNEQFF.

This sequence joins TRBV29-1 and TRBJ2-5; 12 bases map to TRBD2. There are 14 residues in the CDR3. The V segment lost 7 bases and the J segment 4 bases; nucleotides outside the gene matches: 7. Germline assignment: CDR1 SQVTM and CDR2 ANQGSEA. The CDR3, as DNA: TGCAGCGGATTGCGGGGACTAGCGGGAGAGACCCAGTACTTC. It translates to CSGLRGLAGETQYF.

This clonotype was seen many times. V is TRBV7-3 and J is TRBJ2-3; TRBD1 matches at 8 bases. V gave up 6 bases and J gave up 1 base; unmatched junction bases: 3. CDR3 length equals 14 residues. CDR1 and CDR2 from the germline V gene are SGHTA and FQGTGA. CDR3 bases: TGTGCCAGCAGTCCGACAGGGGGCACAGATACGCAGTATTTT. It codes for CASSPTGGTDTQYF.

The rearrangement joins TRBV29-1 to TRBJ2-3; TRBD1 is a possible D gene (5 bases). This CDR3 has 16 amino acids. Trimming shortened V by 0 bases and J by 2 bases, and 15 bases separated the two germline ends. Germline V lookup: CDR1 SQVTM, CDR2 ANQGSEA. CDR3 sequence reads: CSVEDLDKGNTDTQYF. CDR3 coding DNA: TGCAGCGTTGAAGATCTGGACAAGGGGAACACAGATACGCAGTATTTT.

The chain recombines TRBV5-1 with TRBJ2-7; TRBD2 aligns across 15 bases. The J call may be faulty, since TRBJ2-5 better matches the DNA end. CDR3 size: 17 residues. The germline V gene has CDR1 SGHRS and CDR2 YFSETQ. The CDR3, as DNA: TGCGCCAGCAGCTCGGGACTAGCGGGAGGTAGCCGGGAGACCCAGTACTTC. Its protein is CASSSGLAGGSRETQYF.

This clonotype was recorded a few times. The chain is built from TRBV7-9 and TRBJ2-5; D remains unclear. Germline CDR1 and CDR2: SEHNR and FQNEAQ (reference sequence). V dropped 1 base and J dropped 2 bases, with 8 bases sitting between them. CDR3 size: 14 residues. Here the CDR3 DNA reads TGTGCCAGCAGCTTAGAGGTCAAACAAGAGACCCAGTACTTC. The encoded protein is CASSLEVKQETQYF.

The J gene is TRBJ1-4, the V gene TRBV6-6; D might be TRBD1 (6 bases). This CDR3 has 14 residues. V was trimmed by 7 bases and J by 3 bases, leaving 12 bases between them. The germline gives CDR1 MNHNY, CDR2 SVGAGI (reference sequence). The CDR3: CASTKGEANEKLFF. DNA for the CDR3: TGTGCCAGCACCAAGGGGGAGGCTAATGAAAAACTGTTTTTT.

The rearrangement links TRBV7-3 to TRBJ2-5, with D possibly TRBD2 on 5 matching bases. The germline V gene encodes CDR1 SGHTA and CDR2 FQGTGA. The CDR3 has 13 residues. V lost 0 bases and J 11 bases, leaving 13 bases between the germline ends. The CDR3 here is CASSLTGWGEQYF. The DNA for the CDR3 is TGTGCCAGCAGCTTAACAGGCTGGGGAGAGCAGTACTTC.

CDR3 sequence reads: CSASLPLSGRAYEQFF. The CDR3 DNA sequence: TGCAGTGCTAGCCTACCCCTAAGCGGGAGGGCTTACGAGCAGTTCTTC. The chain employs TRBV20-1 and TRBJ2-1, with TRBD2 identical over 10 bases. Germline loops: CDR1 DFQATT, CDR2 SNEGSKA (reference sequence). This CDR3 is built from 16 residues. Germline trimming cut 3 bases from V and 10 bases from J; bases unmatched to any gene: 15.

V and J are TRBV7-2 and TRBJ2-1; D is undetermined. Trimming pared 2 bases from V and 5 bases from J, leaving 25 bases between. CDR3 size: 19 residues. Looked up from germline, CDR1 is SGHTA and CDR2 is FQGNSA. The CDR3 sequence: CASSLYGNRVASWNNEQFF. CDR3 coding DNA: TGTGCCAGCAGCTTATATGGTAATAGAGTAGCATCCTGGAACAATGAGCAGTTCTTC. The variable domain in full, completed from reference TRBV7-2 and TRBJ2-1, reads GAGVSQSPSNKVTEKGKDVELRCDPISGHTALYWYRQSLGQGLEFLIYFQGNSAPDKSGLPSDRFSAERTGGSVSTLTIQRTQQEDSAVYLCASSLYGNRVASWNNEQFFGPGTRLTVL.

The J gene is TRBJ2-5, the V gene TRBV10-3; D is perhaps TRBD2 (5 bases). The CDR3 is 14 residues long. V was cut by 7 bases and J by 5 bases, with 17 bases left in between. Per the germline V gene, CDR1 is ENHRY and CDR2 is SYGVKD. CDR3 in DNA: TGTGCCATCAAGTACGGGGAGTTTGGGGAGACCCAGTACTTC. Translating gives CAIKYGEFGETQYF.

The chain uses TRBV4-1 and TRBJ2-7, with D perhaps matching TRBD1 (6 bases). This CDR3 has 15 residues. Germline V lookup: CDR1 MGHRA, CDR2 YSYEKL. V shed 3 bases and J shed 2 bases, with 14 bases lying between them. This chain's CDR3 is CASSQVLDSPYEQYF. Here the CDR3 DNA reads TGCGCCAGCAGCCAGGTCCTGGACAGTCCCTACGAGCAGTACTTC.

This sequence joins TRBV6-5 and TRBJ1-1; D uncertain. CDR3 length: 17 amino acids. The V end was cut by 0 bases, the J end by 0 bases, with 14 bases between. The germline gives CDR1 MNHEY, CDR2 SVGAGI. CDR3 nucleotides: TGTGCCAGCAGTTACTCGAATAGGGTTATCTTGAACACTGAAGCTTTCTTT. It yields the protein CASSYSNRVILNTEAFF.

The chain joins TRBV10-3 to TRBJ2-7, with a weak D call TRBD1 (5 bases). The CDR3 runs 17 residues. Trimming left V 6 bases short and J 4 bases short, with 25 bases between. Germline CDR1 ENHRY, CDR2 SYGVKD. As DNA, the CDR3 is TGTGCCATCAGGGGAAACGTTGGGGCAACCGGGCCTTACGAGCAGTACTTC. Translating gives CAIRGNVGATGPYEQYF.

Note on this clonotype: At one of its ends the junction is not consistent with the germline gene, which may arise from a read error. This chain links TRBV4-3 with TRBJ1-2; unclear D gene. Germline V gene lookup returns CDR1 LGHNA and CDR2 YSLEER. The CDR3 contains 15 residues. The DNA for the CDR3 is TGCGCCAGCAGCCACCGCCGTGGTCGAAACTATGGTTACACCTTC. Its translation: CASSHRRGRNYGYTF.

This clonotype turned up a few times. V and J are TRBV7-9 and TRBJ2-5; 10 bases match TRBD2. Germline trimming cut 3 bases from V and 5 bases from J; bases unmatched to any gene: 6. From germline, CDR1 is SEHNR and CDR2 FQNEAQ (reference sequence). The length of the CDR3 is 15 residues. The CDR3 loop reads CASSFLAGAGETQYF. For the CDR3, the DNA is TGTGCCAGCAGCTTTCTAGCGGGAGCGGGGGAGACCCAGTACTTC.

The CDR3 DNA sequence: TGTGCCAGCAGTCGGGACGGAAACTACGAGCAGTACTTC. Translated: CASSRDGNYEQYF. The V and J genes are TRBV12-3 or TRBV12-4 and TRBJ2-7; D may match TRBD1 or TRBD2 (5 bases each). This CDR3 comprises 13 residues. V was trimmed by 5 bases and J by 3 bases, leaving 11 bases between them.

The chain combines TRBV12-3 or TRBV12-4 with TRBJ1-5; 8 bases match TRBD1. The V and J ends lost 6 bases and 3 bases, in that order; junction bases with no gene match: 1. There are 13 residues in the CDR3. CDR3 amino acids: CASRGQVNQPQHF. DNA for the CDR3: TGTGCCAGCAGGGGACAGGTCAATCAGCCCCAGCATTTT.

The chain is built from TRBV6-1 and TRBJ1-2; D is ambiguous. The CDR3 loop spans 16 amino acids. Trimming shortened V by 1 base and J by 4 bases, and 16 bases separated the two germline ends. From germline, CDR1 is MNHNS and CDR2 SASEGT. In DNA, the CDR3 is TGTGCCAGCAGTGAAGGCGCCTCTCAATGGGGCTATGGCTACACCTTC. This sequence encodes CASSEGASQWGYGYTF.

CDR3 region: CASSSYRTANYGYTF. Here the CDR3 DNA reads TGTGCCAGCTCGAGTTACCGGACGGCTAACTATGGCTACACCTTC. The gene calls are TRBV6-6 and TRBJ1-2; D ambiguous. The V gene's germline CDR1 is MNHNY and CDR2 SVGAGI (reference sequence). Deletions cut 8 bases from V and 0 bases from J, with 16 bases between. This CDR3 region has 15 residues.